These T cell receptor beta chains were read from a single sample in a study of blood T cells in healthy people across ages. TCRdb redid the calling of the 5' RACE reads with MiXCR, one entry per CDR3 protein. The sample records over a million distinct CDR3 sequences, 42% being singletons. Sequencing was done on a sample of blood. These receptors were taken from a woman younger than 30 in good health. Both conserved end residues are part of each CDR3. A D gene is named only where the DNA matches it firmly. The size field is filled for only some rows; it gives once, few, many or a size class.

V,size,length,D,J,DNA,CDR3
TRBV20-1,NA,15,TRBD1,TRBJ1-6,TGCAGTGCCCTACCCGGGACAGCCGATAATTCACCCCTCCACTTT,CSALPGTADNSPLHF
TRBV5-1,NA,14,NA,TRBJ2-5,TGCGCCAGCAGCTTCCGGGGGCAGGAGGAGACCCAGTACTTC,CASSFRGQEETQYF
TRBV10-3,many,14,NA,TRBJ2-1,TGTGCCATCAGTGAGTCGACGTCCTACAATGAGCAGTTCTTC,CAISESTSYNEQFF
TRBV6-5,many,14,NA,TRBJ2-3,TGTGCCAGCAGTCCGGGGGTCTCCACAGATACGCAGTATTTT,CASSPGVSTDTQYF
TRBV6-5,NA,14,NA,TRBJ2-7,TGTGCCAGCAGTTCTGGCAGGGTGGAGTACGAGCAGTACTTC,CASSSGRVEYEQYF
TRBV21-1,few,16,NA,TRBJ2-1,TGTGCCAGCAGCAGGGACGGGACTAGCGCTAACAATGAGCAGTTCTTC,CASSRDGTSANNEQFF
TRBV21-1,NA,18,NA,TRBJ1-4,TGTGCCAGCAGCAAAGTGAAGGGAACCGTCTTCGCTAATGAAAAACTGTTTTTT,CASSKVKGTVFANEKLFF
TRBV7-9,NA,13,NA,TRBJ1-2,TGTGCCAGCAGCCCAACGTCCCAGGGCGGCTACACCTTC,CASSPTSQGGYTF
TRBV11-3,few,13,NA,TRBJ2-7,TGTGCCAGCAGTTTAGATAGGGGGGGCGAGCAGTACTTC,CASSLDRGGEQYF
TRBV3-1,NA,11,NA,TRBJ2-4,TGTGCCAGCAGCGAGACAGGACCCCTGTACTTC,CASSETGPLYF
TRBV19,NA,14,TRBD2,TRBJ2-1,TGTGCCACAAGGACTAGCGGGCCCTACAATGAGCAGTTCTTC,CATRTSGPYNEQFF
TRBV5-1,NA,13,NA,TRBJ2-7,TGCGCCAGCAGCTTCTTCCAGTCCTCTGAGCAGTACTTC,CASSFFQSSEQYF
TRBV9,NA,18,TRBD2,TRBJ2-3,TGTGCCAGCAGCGTGGGACTAGCGGGGACGACTAGCACAGATACGCAGTATTTT,CASSVGLAGTTSTDTQYF
TRBV27,NA,14,NA,TRBJ2-2,TGTGCCAGCAGTTTGTGGGGAGGCACCGGGGAGCTGTTTTTT,CASSLWGGTGELFF
TRBV7-2,few,16,TRBD2,TRBJ2-7,TGTGCCAGCGGAAGGTTAGCGGGAGGGAGCTCCTACGAGCAGTACTTC,CASGRLAGGSSYEQYF
TRBV2,NA,14,NA,TRBJ1-5,TGTGCCAGCAGTGGGACGTCGCGCAATCAGCCCCAGCATTTT,CASSGTSRNQPQHF
TRBV11-2,NA,16,TRBD1,TRBJ1-5,TGTGCCAGCAGCCCAGAGACAGGGAATAGCAATCAGCCCCAGCATTTT,CASSPETGNSNQPQHF
TRBV24-1,NA,17,TRBD2,TRBJ2-3,TGTGCCACCAGTGATAGGCCTAGCGGGGTTAGCACAGATACGCAGTATTTT,CATSDRPSGVSTDTQYF
TRBV28,NA,17,TRBD2,TRBJ2-7,TGTGCCAGCAACGGGGCTAGCGGGGGGCCCAGCTCCTACGAGCAGTACTTC,CASNGASGGPSSYEQYF
TRBV12-3/TRBV12-4,NA,14,TRBD2,TRBJ2-4,TGTGCCAGCACCGGGACTAGCGGGAGGGCAGGTGTGTACTTC,CASTGTSGRAGVYF
TRBV6-5,NA,13,NA,TRBJ2-7,TGTGCCAGCAGTTACGGTAGGGACCGGGAGCAGTACTTC,CASSYGRDREQYF
TRBV28,few,14,TRBD2,TRBJ2-1,TGTGCCAGCAGTCATCGGGGGGGCCGGTATCAGCAGTTCTTC,CASSHRGGRYQQFF
TRBV6-1,few,17,NA,TRBJ1-2,TGTGCCAGCAGTGAGATCGGCGGGGCAGGGACTAACTATGGCTACACCTTC,CASSEIGGAGTNYGYTF